These 20 T cell receptor beta chains came from one sample sequenced in a study of blood T cell repertoires in COVID-19. TCRdb's table, derived via immunoSEQ multiplex PCR, lists solely in-frame clones and lacks some. The sample lists about 150,000 clones; 80% to 90% were seen once. Sequencing was performed on peripheral blood. The receptors here all came from a woman in her 70s with acute or convalescent COVID-19.

The chain joins TRBV2 to TRBJ1-2; D perhaps matches TRBD1 (5 bases). The CDR3 has 11 amino acids. The germline V gene encodes CDR1 SNHLY and CDR2 FYNNEI. V was clipped by 5 bases and J by 5 bases, with 6 bases between them. CDR3 residues: CASSRGYGYTF. The DNA of the CDR3 is TGTGCCAGCAGTCGGGGGTATGGCTACACCTTC.

This sequence joins TRBV4-2 and TRBJ1-3; no clear D gene. CDR3 size: 15 residues. In germline, CDR1 is LGHNA, CDR2 YNFKEQ. Trimming removed 0 bases from V and 0 bases from J, with 6 bases in between. CDR3 loop: CASSQEIYSGNTIYF. In DNA form, the CDR3 reads TGTGCCAGCAGCCAAGAAATCTACTCTGGAAACACCATATATTTT.

This chain connects TRBV10-3 to TRBJ1-2, with 7 bases aligning to TRBD1. Germline values: CDR1 ENHRY, CDR2 SYGVKD. CDR3 length equals 15 residues. The J segment lost 4 bases and the V segment lost 6 bases, leaving 11 bases of the junction unmatched. The CDR3 sequence is CAIRPDREGAYGYTF. The CDR3 DNA reads as TGTGCCATCAGACCCGACAGGGAAGGGGCCTATGGCTACACCTTC.

This clone was found once. The genes are TRBV19 and TRBJ1-5, with a weak D call TRBD1 (6 bases). The germline V and J ends were trimmed by 4 bases and 4 bases, with 14 bases remaining between them. CDR1 is LNHDA and CDR2 is SQIVND in the germline V gene (reference sequence). CDR3 length: 15 residues. In nucleotides, the CDR3 is TGTGCCAGTAGTAAGCTGGGGGACAAAAATCAGCCCCAGCATTTT. As protein: CASSKLGDKNQPQHF.

This rearrangement joins TRBV7-9 to TRBJ2-6, with no clear D. V lost 3 bases, J lost 0 bases, and 6 bases lay in between. This CDR3 is 15 amino acids long. Germline V gene data show CDR1 as SEHNR and CDR2 as FQNEAQ (reference sequence). The DNA of the CDR3 is TGTGCCAGCAGCTTGGCAGGCTCTGGGGCCAACGTCCTGACTTTC. This gives the protein CASSLAGSGANVLTF.

The chain joins TRBV6-5 to TRBJ2-7, with 9 bases identical to TRBD1. This CDR3 comprises 15 residues. With 2 bases clipped from V and 3 bases from J, the junction kept 5 bases outside the gene matches. Germline CDR1 is MNHEY and CDR2 is SVGAGI. Written as DNA, the CDR3 is TGTGCCAGCAGTTACCCGGGACAGGGCTACTACGAGCAGTACTTC. It specifies CASSYPGQGYYEQYF.

The chain carries TRBV19 and TRBJ1-3, with 8 positions matching TRBD1. The CDR3 consists of 13 residues. Germline values: CDR1 LNHDA, CDR2 SQIVND (reference sequence). V was clipped by 4 bases and J by 5 bases; unmatched bases: 1. The CDR3 here is CASSTGGRNTIYF. In DNA form, the CDR3 reads TGTGCCAGTAGTACAGGGGGCAGAAACACCATATATTTT.

This rearrangement joins TRBV11-3 to TRBJ2-1; D unclear. The germline gives CDR1 SGHNT, CDR2 YENEEA. V was trimmed by 1 base and J by 2 bases, leaving 15 bases between them. CDR3 length equals 17 residues. The CDR3 region is CASSLGARQSTYNEQFF. The CDR3 region has the DNA TGTGCCAGCAGCTTAGGGGCCAGGCAGAGTACCTACAATGAGCAGTTCTTC.

The chain carries TRBV6-1 and TRBJ1-2; D perhaps matches TRBD1 (6 bases). This CDR3 contains 15 residues. Germline-derived CDR1 and CDR2 are MNHNS and SASEGT. Trimming left V 3 bases short and J 4 bases short, with 15 bases between. DNA for the CDR3: TGTGCCAGCAGTGAGGACGGGGGGCTGGGCTATGGCTACACCTTC. This gives the protein CASSEDGGLGYGYTF.

The rearrangement uses TRBV5-3 and TRBJ2-1, with 15 bases fitting TRBD2. TRBV5-3 has ORF status, its function being uncertain. The CDR3 has 19 amino acids. V lost 4 bases and J lost 2; bases outside the gene matches: 10. The CDR3 sequence: CARSPLGLAGGPTYNEQFF. The CDR3 bases are TGTGCCAGAAGCCCGTTGGGACTAGCGGGGGGCCCGACCTACAATGAGCAGTTCTTC.

The chain employs TRBV7-2 and TRBJ2-7; 10 bases are shared with TRBD1. CDR1 SGHTA and CDR2 FQGNSA come from the germline V gene. This CDR3 is built from 15 residues. V trimming: 1 base; J trimming: 2 bases; junction bases outside the gene matches: 2. DNA for the CDR3: TGTGCCAGCAGCTTAGGCGGGACAGGGGCCTACGAGCAGTACTTC. Encoded protein: CASSLGGTGAYEQYF.

The chain carries TRBV5-5 and TRBJ2-7; 7 nucleotides line up with TRBD1. Germline V CDR1 and CDR2: SGHKS, YYEKEE (reference sequence). V dropped 0 bases and J dropped 2; count of bases not matched to a gene: 2. The CDR3 contains 14 residues. The CDR3 bases are TGTGCCAGCAGCTTGGATCAGGGGGCCTACGAGCAGTACTTC. Amino acid sequence: CASSLDQGAYEQYF.

The V gene is TRBV10-1, the J gene TRBJ2-1; 9 bases line up with TRBD2. CDR1 is WNHNN, CDR2 SYGVQD, per germline (reference sequence). V was clipped by 4 bases and J by 0 bases; unmatched bases: 13. CDR3 size: 19 residues. CDR3 in DNA: TGCGCCAGCAGTGGGACTAGCGAGTTATACCCGAGCTCCTACAATGAGCAGTTCTTC. Its translation is CASSGTSELYPSSYNEQFF.

The sample holds a few counts of this clone. The chain recombines TRBV5-5 with TRBJ1-5; D might be TRBD1 (5 bases). CDR3 length: 16 residues. The germline V and J ends were trimmed by 3 bases and 2 bases, with 15 bases remaining between them. Germline lookup yields CDR1 SGHKS and CDR2 YYEKEE (reference sequence). The chain's CDR3 is CASSYGIDRRNQPQHF. The CDR3 nucleotides read TGTGCCAGCAGCTATGGGATCGACAGACGCAATCAGCCCCAGCATTTT.

This chain links TRBV7-2 with TRBJ2-1; 7 bases are a match to TRBD2. Trimming took 5 bases from V and 8 from J; bases not matched to a gene: 12. Germline V CDR1 and CDR2: SGHTA, FQGNSA. There are 15 residues in the CDR3. The CDR3 coding sequence is TGTGCCAGCAGCCCCGACAGCGGGATGGAATATGAGCAGTTCTTC. Its translation is CASSPDSGMEYEQFF.

V usage is TRBV5-1 and J usage is TRBJ1-6; D gene unclear. V was pared by 0 bases and J by 5 bases, with 6 bases between. Per germline, CDR1 SGHRS and CDR2 YFSETQ. The CDR3 contains 14 residues. The CDR3: CASSLGGDNSPLHF. The CDR3 region has the DNA TGCGCCAGCAGCTTGGGTGGAGATAATTCACCCCTCCACTTT.

In its sample, this clone was seen once. The V call is TRBV19, the J call TRBJ2-7; 10 bases line up with TRBD2. Germline CDR1 is LNHDA and CDR2 is SQIVND (reference sequence). After removal of 5 bases from V and 6 bases from J, the junction contained 7 bases not matched to a gene. This CDR3 region has 14 residues. The CDR3 loop reads CASSGAGGPFEQYF. For the CDR3, the DNA is TGTGCCAGTAGTGGAGCGGGAGGGCCCTTCGAGCAGTACTTC.

The V gene is TRBV4-3, the J gene TRBJ1-1; 11 nucleotides match TRBD1. V shed 4 bases and J 0 bases; nucleotides not matched to a gene: 7. The CDR3 loop spans 17 amino acids. Germline CDR1 LGHNA, CDR2 YSLEER. The CDR3 region has the DNA TGCGCCAGCAGCCCCGGACAGGGGGCAAGGATGAACACTGAAGCTTTCTTT. Residues: CASSPGQGARMNTEAFF.

This chain uses TRBV27 with TRBJ1-1; D ambiguous. The V gene lost 8 bases and the J gene lost 1 base, with 14 bases spanning the gap. Germline loops: CDR1 MNHEY, CDR2 SMNVEV (reference sequence). CDR3 size: 14 residues. Here the CDR3 reads CASSNQNSNTEAFF. CDR3 sequence (DNA): TGTGCCAGCTCGAATCAAAACTCGAACACTGAAGCTTTCTTT.

The gene calls are TRBV28 and TRBJ2-7; TRBD2 aligns across 8 bases. The CDR3 runs to 14 residues. Losses at the gene ends were 9 bases for V and 2 bases for J; bases not matched to a gene: 9. CDR1 is MDHEN, CDR2 SYDVKM, per germline. The CDR3 DNA follows: TGTGCCAGTTTGAAGGGCGGGGGGACCTACGAGCAGTACTTC. Encoded protein: CASLKGGGTYEQYF.